The entry below gives a single T cell receptor beta chain sequence along with its context. Its target is not known. The source of the sample is a study of shared clonotypes between healthy human individuals. General study points: It was anticipated that sequencing depth would influence how many clonotypes donors shared.

V was pared by 5 bases and J by 4 bases, with 9 bases of the junction left unmatched. The CDR3 is 15 amino acids. Germline loops: CDR1 SGHRS, CDR2 YFSETQ. Across several immunoSEQ plates, the genomic DNA of each subset was split evenly. Here immunoSEQ multiplex PCR was the method, and the copy in TCRdb shows in-frame clones only, minus some. Here the sample spans 490,000 or so clones, 60% to 85% being singletons. The rearrangement uses TRBV5-1 and TRBJ2-1; 7 bases are shared with TRBD2. This receptor was obtained from a woman aged 40 to 50 in good health. Some clones in this sample may be carry-over from other donors' samples. The specimen sequenced was PBMCs. In DNA form, the CDR3 reads TGCGCCAGCAGTGGTAATCTAGCGGCTTACAATGAGCAGTTCTTC. Translating gives CASSGNLAAYNEQFF.